The 21 T cell receptor beta chains below all came from one sample that was sequenced in a study of CD8+ T cells in alopecia areata. Sequencing templates came from extracted RNA that was reverse transcribed into cDNA. The table came from immunoSEQ multiplex PCR; TCRdb's copy has only in-frame clones and leaves some out. The sample includes about 270,000 clones, 50% to 75% of them seen just once. Treatment: oral pan-JAK inhibitor, 5-10 mg twice daily. This specimen was CD4+ T cells sorted from blood, taken around week 53, from a patient treated with tofacitinib. These receptors were taken from a human donor with alopecia areata.

To note about this clone: Other DNA sequences in the sample encode the same CDR3. The CDR3 DNA is TGTGCCAGCAGCTTTTCCGAAAAACTGTTTTTT. Translation gives CASSFSEKLFF. The chain joins TRBV7-9 to TRBJ1-4; no definite D call. Looked up from germline, CDR1 is SEHNR and CDR2 is FQNEAQ (reference sequence). This CDR3 spans 11 amino acids. V was shortened by 3 bases and J by 8 bases, with 4 bases between the two germline ends.

The chain combines TRBV15 with TRBJ2-5, with D unresolved. V was cut by 1 base and J by 5 bases, with 11 bases left in between. Germline V gene data show CDR1 as LNHNV and CDR2 as YYDKDF (reference sequence). The CDR3 consists of 14 residues. The CDR3 protein is CATSRGVALETQYF. The CDR3 coding sequence is TGTGCCACCAGCAGAGGGGTTGCCCTGGAGACCCAGTACTTC.

The chain links TRBV29-1 to TRBJ2-3; D remains unclear. Between the trimmed V and J ends, which lost 7 bases and 9 bases, there was a span of 11 bases. The CDR3 sequence is 10 residues long. The germline V gene encodes CDR1 SQVTM and CDR2 ANQGSEA. CDR3 sequence reads: CSARVLTQYF. In DNA form, the CDR3 reads TGCAGCGCTCGAGTCTTAACGCAGTATTTT.

This clone was seen more than once but under ten times. The CDR3 nucleotides read TGTGCCAGCAGTGAATCTGACGGGGCCGCTAACTATGGCTACACCTTC. It is translated as CASSESDGAANYGYTF. The gene calls are TRBV25-1 and TRBJ1-2, with a weak D call TRBD1 (5 bases). The CDR3 is 16 amino acids. The germline gives CDR1 MGHDK, CDR2 SYGVNS. With 1 base removed from V and 0 bases from J, the gap between germline ends came to 12 bases.

This clone has just a few counts. The chain recombines TRBV5-1 with TRBJ1-6, with unresolved D. Trimming removed 0 bases from V and 10 bases from J, with 8 bases in between. CDR3 length equals 13 residues. Per germline, CDR1 SGHRS and CDR2 YFSETQ. CDR3 amino acids: CASSLGIHSPLHF. CDR3 in DNA: TGCGCCAGCAGCTTGGGTATTCACTCACCCCTCCACTTT.

This clone was seen only once. The chain has TRBV30 and TRBJ2-1; D is unresolved. CDR1 is GTSNPN, CDR2 SVGIG, per germline (reference sequence). Trimming shortened V by 0 bases and J by 8 bases, and 11 bases separated the two germline ends. This CDR3 contains 13 residues. The CDR3 DNA reads TGTGCCTGGAGTGTTAAGAGGCCCGATGAGCAGTTCTTC. Its translation: CAWSVKRPDEQFF.

The J gene is TRBJ1-2, the V gene TRBV30; no clear D. Germline V lookup: CDR1 GTSNPN, CDR2 SVGIG (reference sequence). The CDR3 length is 12 residues. Between the trimmed V and J ends, which lost 3 bases and 5 bases, there was a span of 10 bases. The chain's CDR3 is CAWSPGLYGYTF. The CDR3 DNA reads as TGTGCCTGGAGCCCGGGCCTTTATGGCTACACCTTC.

The V and J genes are TRBV25-1 and TRBJ2-6; D might be TRBD2 (5 bases). The CDR3 length is 15 residues. V lost 6 bases and J lost 0, with 9 bases in between. The germline V gene has CDR1 MGHDK and CDR2 SYGVNS. CDR3 DNA sequence: TGTGCCAGCAGCCTTGAGGGCTCTGGGGCCAACGTCCTGACTTTC. Its protein is CASSLEGSGANVLTF.

The rearrangement uses TRBV29-1 and TRBJ2-2, with TRBD1 matching 8 bases. The germline V gene has CDR1 SQVTM and CDR2 ANQGSEA. This CDR3 contains 14 residues. V lost 6 bases, J lost 3 bases, and 6 bases stayed unmatched. This CDR3 is CSVSGQGYTGELFF. The CDR3 DNA reads TGCAGCGTATCCGGACAGGGCTACACCGGGGAGCTGTTTTTT.

About this clone itself: Other DNA sequences in this sample translate to the same CDR3. The chain recombines TRBV20-1 with TRBJ2-1; D could derive from TRBD1 or TRBD2 (5 bases each). The CDR3 consists of 11 residues. CDR1 and CDR2 (germline): DFQATT, SNEGSKA (reference sequence). V lost 1 base to trimming and J lost 8 bases, with 6 bases between them. CDR3 loop: CSARGGYEQFF. The CDR3 DNA is TGCAGTGCTAGAGGGGGGTATGAGCAGTTCTTC.

This clone was detected a few times. The chain carries TRBV27 and TRBJ2-7; D may be TRBD2 (6 bases). The germline V and J ends were trimmed by 1 base and 6 bases, with 13 bases remaining between them. The CDR3 loop spans 14 amino acids. Germline V gene data show CDR1 as MNHEY and CDR2 as SMNVEV (reference sequence). CDR3 sequence reads: CASSLFPRDSEQYF. The CDR3 DNA is TGTGCCAGCAGTTTATTCCCCCGGGACTCCGAGCAGTACTTC.

V gene TRBV11-3 combines with J gene TRBJ1-2; D is undetermined. Germline CDR1 is SGHNT and CDR2 is YENEEA. The length of the CDR3 is 12 residues. The V and J ends lost 5 bases and 4 bases respectively, with 8 bases between them. For the CDR3, the DNA is TGTGCCAGCAGCGAACAGCTCTATGGCTACACCTTC. Protein product: CASSEQLYGYTF.

The CDR3 region has the DNA TGCAGCCTAGAGGAGCCAGGTACAGATACGCAGTATTTT. Residues: CSLEEPGTDTQYF. The chain has TRBV29-1 and TRBJ2-3; D unresolved. This CDR3 comprises 13 residues. Germline CDR1 is SQVTM and CDR2 is ANQGSEA. V was shortened by 8 bases and J by 3 bases, with 15 bases between the two germline ends.

The table lists this clone with a few counts. V is TRBV5-1 and J is TRBJ2-3; no clear D. The CDR3 has 15 amino acids. V was pared by 6 bases and J by 0 bases, with 14 bases between. The germline V gene encodes CDR1 SGHRS and CDR2 YFSETQ. The DNA for the CDR3 is TGCGCCAGCAAGGACGGAACAACTAGCACAGATACGCAGTATTTT. Encoded protein: CASKDGTTSTDTQYF. The full variable domain, in which reference TRBV5-1 and TRBJ2-3 provide the parts outside the CDR3, is KAGVTQTPRYLIKTRGQQVTLSCSPISGHRSVSWYQQTPGQGLQFLFEYFSETQRNKGNFPGRFSGRQFSNSRSEMNVSTLELGDSALYLCASKDGTTSTDTQYFGPGTRLTVL.

The chain carries TRBV7-2 and TRBJ2-3; perhaps TRBD2 as D (5 bases). The V and J ends lost 5 bases and 9 bases respectively, with 18 bases between them. CDR3 size: 14 residues. The germline V gene encodes CDR1 SGHTA and CDR2 FQGNSA. CDR3 DNA sequence: TGTGCCAGCAGCGCGACTACCTCTCTGCGGACGCAGTATTTT. The encoded protein is CASSATTSLRTQYF.

Only a few counts were recorded for this clone. The chain recombines TRBV28 with TRBJ2-7, with 8 bases that match TRBD2. Germline CDR1 reads MDHEN; CDR2 reads SYDVKM. This CDR3 contains 15 residues. After removal of 3 bases from V and 6 bases from J, the junction contained 10 bases not matched to a gene. The CDR3 loop reads CASSFGGVSLLEQYF. The DNA of the CDR3 is TGTGCCAGCAGTTTCGGGGGGGTGAGTCTCCTCGAGCAGTACTTC.

The genes are TRBV7-6 and TRBJ1-1, with D tentatively TRBD1 (6 bases). The CDR3 has 15 amino acids. V lost 3 bases to trimming and J lost 3 bases, with 14 bases between them. Germline-derived CDR1 and CDR2 are SGHVS and FNYEAQ. The CDR3 here is CASSLARGMDTEAFF. DNA for the CDR3: TGTGCCAGCAGCTTGGCAAGGGGGATGGACACTGAAGCTTTCTTT.

The chain is built from TRBV5-1 and TRBJ2-1, with a tentative D call TRBD1 (5 bases). Trimming stripped 0 bases from V and 8 bases from J, with 9 bases between. This CDR3 has 13 residues. Germline-derived CDR1 and CDR2 are SGHRS and YFSETQ. The CDR3 DNA reads as TGCGCCAGCAGCTTGGCGCAACAGGATGAGCAGTTCTTC. Translating it yields CASSLAQQDEQFF.

The V call is TRBV7-8, the J call TRBJ2-5, with D perhaps TRBD1 (5 bases). Trimming shortened V by 3 bases and J by 2 bases, and 10 bases separated the two germline ends. The CDR3 runs to 14 residues. Germline V lookup: CDR1 SGHVS, CDR2 FQNEAQ. The chain's CDR3 is CASSLTETQETQYF. The CDR3 DNA is TGTGCCAGCAGCTTGACAGAAACACAAGAGACCCAGTACTTC.

This chain connects TRBV23-1 to TRBJ1-2; 8 nucleotides line up with TRBD1. TRBV23-1 falls under the ORF class, with uncertain function. Trimming removed 6 bases from V and 2 bases from J; junction bases left unmatched: 8. The CDR3 has 15 amino acids. The CDR3 nucleotides read TGCGCCAGCAGCCCCAGGAGACAGGGGAACTATGGCTACACCTTC. It is translated as CASSPRRQGNYGYTF.

This clone has only a few counts. The chain employs TRBV23-1 and TRBJ2-7; 10 bases are a match to TRBD1. TRBV23-1 is given ORF status, its function remaining uncertain. V gave up 4 bases and J gave up 4 bases; unmatched junction bases: 10. CDR3 length equals 16 residues. CDR3 region: CASSLNPTGGLYEQYF. In nucleotides, the CDR3 is TGCGCCAGCAGTCTTAACCCGACAGGGGGCTTATACGAGCAGTACTTC.